Each of the 8 T cell receptor beta chains below was sequenced from the same sample in a study of cytomegalovirus exposure and HLA in healthy donors. The PCR contained 60 Vbeta and 13 Jbeta primers. Clones were sequenced by immunoSEQ multiplex PCR, and TCRdb holds only the in-frame ones, with some missing. Found here are 100,000 to 150,000 clones, 81% of them singletons; the top ten hold about 0.63%. The sample comprised PBMCs. These receptor sequences come from a man aged 18 to 30 in good health and CMV-seronegative.

This clone was seen once. The genes are TRBV19 and TRBJ1-1; 7 bases are a match to TRBD1. The germline gives CDR1 LNHDA, CDR2 SQIVND (reference sequence). The V segment lost 1 base and the J segment 3 bases; nucleotides outside the gene matches: 11. CDR3 length equals 17 residues. CDR3: CASSIAGRGRLYTEAFF. In DNA form, the CDR3 reads TGTGCCAGTAGTATAGCTGGTAGGGGGCGCTTGTACACTGAAGCTTTCTTT.

This clone was seen just once. The chain links TRBV15 to TRBJ2-7; 7 positions match TRBD1. The CDR3 spans 16 residues. V was pared by 5 bases and J by 0 bases, with 10 bases of the junction left unmatched. Looked up from germline, CDR1 is LNHNV and CDR2 is YYDKDF (reference sequence). The CDR3 region is CATSGPGGTDSYEQYF. CDR3 in DNA: TGTGCCACCAGCGGACCCGGTGGGACAGACTCCTACGAGCAGTACTTC.

The chain is built from TRBV12-5 and TRBJ2-1, with D hard to call. The ends were cut back, 0 bases at V and 1 base at J, with 13 bases in the middle. The CDR3 is 17 residues long. Germline values: CDR1 LGHNT, CDR2 FRNRAP. The CDR3 DNA reads as TGTGCTAGTGGTTTGGTACGATTAGCCCGGTCCTACAATGAGCAGTTCTTC. Protein product: CASGLVRLARSYNEQFF.

This rearrangement joins TRBV6-5 to TRBJ1-1; 8 bases are shared with TRBD1. The CDR3 is made up of 16 amino acids. The germline gives CDR1 MNHEY, CDR2 SVGAGI. The V and J ends lost 0 bases and 6 bases, in that order; junction bases with no gene match: 9. CDR3 amino acids: CASSYSPDRAVAEAFF. The CDR3, as DNA: TGTGCCAGCAGTTACTCTCCGGACAGGGCGGTCGCTGAAGCTTTCTTT.

The chain recombines TRBV5-1 with TRBJ1-2; D gene ambiguous. The CDR3 totals 14 residues. The germline V gene has CDR1 SGHRS and CDR2 YFSETQ. V lost 4 bases and J lost 0, with 10 bases in between. As DNA, the CDR3 is TGCGCCAGCAGCCCGGGTGGTACTAACTATGGCTACACCTTC. This sequence encodes CASSPGGTNYGYTF.

The chain links TRBV9 to TRBJ2-7, with 9 bases matching TRBD1. The CDR3 length is 14 residues. The V and J ends lost 4 bases and 5 bases, in that order; junction bases with no gene match: 7. Germline CDR1 is SGDLS and CDR2 is YYNGEE. CDR3 loop: CASSKGTGYNEQYF. The CDR3 coding sequence is TGTGCCAGCAGCAAGGGGACAGGGTACAACGAGCAGTACTTC.

This clone was seen only a few times. This chain connects TRBV5-8 to TRBJ1-2; tentative D call: TRBD1 (6 bases). This CDR3 is built from 12 residues. Between the trimmed V and J ends, which lost 0 bases and 11 bases, there was a span of 11 bases. Germline CDR1 SGHTS, CDR2 YDEGEE. In DNA form, the CDR3 reads TGTGCCAGCAGCTTGGCGGCAGGGGAATACACCTTC. Encoded protein: CASSLAAGEYTF.

The chain joins TRBV27 to TRBJ1-2; no firm D call. Germline V gives CDR1 MNHEY, CDR2 SMNVEV (reference sequence). With 5 bases removed from V and 3 bases from J, the gap between germline ends came to 13 bases. This CDR3 is 14 amino acids long. CDR3: CASSVTRRDYGYTF. As DNA, the CDR3 is TGTGCCAGCAGTGTCACGCGGCGGGACTATGGCTACACCTTC.